This T cell receptor beta chain derives from a study of chemoradiotherapy in HPV16-positive cancers. The repertoire was sequenced with immunoSEQ multiplex PCR; TCRdb's copy has only in-frame clones and lacks some. This table has 30,000 to 50,000 clones, more than 75% appearing once. Specimen: blood, collected from a patient who underwent chemoradiotherapy. The TCR comes from a human donor with HPV-associated anogenital cancer.

The CDR3 DNA reads as TGCGCCAGCAGCCAAGATGGGACAGCTAATTCACCCCTCCACTTT. Translating gives CASSQDGTANSPLHF. V is TRBV4-3 and J is TRBJ1-6, with 7 bases lining up with TRBD1. The germline V gene has CDR1 LGHNA and CDR2 YSLEER. The ends lost 0 bases at V and 6 bases at J; junction bases unmatched: 2. The CDR3 consists of 15 residues.